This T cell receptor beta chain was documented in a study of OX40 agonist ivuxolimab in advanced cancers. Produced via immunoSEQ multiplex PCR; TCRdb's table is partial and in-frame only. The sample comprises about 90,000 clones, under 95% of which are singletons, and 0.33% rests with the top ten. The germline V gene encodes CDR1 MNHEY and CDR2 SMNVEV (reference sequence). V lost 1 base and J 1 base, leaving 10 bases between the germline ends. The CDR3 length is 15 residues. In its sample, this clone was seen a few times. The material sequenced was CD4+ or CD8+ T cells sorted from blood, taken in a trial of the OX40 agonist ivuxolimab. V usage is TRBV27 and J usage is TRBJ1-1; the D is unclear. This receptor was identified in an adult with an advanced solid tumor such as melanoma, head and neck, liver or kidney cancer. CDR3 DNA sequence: TGTGCCAGCAGTTTATGGAGTCCAGGGAACACTGAAGCTTTCTTT. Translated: CASSLWSPGNTEAFF.